This is a list of T cell receptor beta chains from one sample in a study of PD-L1 blockade in urothelial cancer. Assay: immunoSEQ multiplex PCR; the TCRdb copy retains only in-frame clones and omits some. The table lists just under 65,000 clones, 80% to 90% of them singletons. Specimen: PBMCs, collected around atezolizumab (anti-PD-L1) treatment. These receptors originate from a man aged 65-85 years with urothelial cancer. CDR3s include the opening cysteine and the closing phenylalanine or tryptophan. The size of a clone is reported for some rows only, either as once, few or many, or as a class for expanded clones.

v_call,clone_size,j_call,cdr3_aa
TRBV19,NA,TRBJ2-5,CASSESDREEETQYF
TRBV7-6,once,TRBJ2-2,CASTQGGRDTGELFF
TRBV9,NA,TRBJ1-2,CASSVGGQGINYGYTF
TRBV4-2,NA,TRBJ2-1,CASSQDLAREQFF
TRBV29-1,few,TRBJ2-5,CSAHTLAVGETQYF
TRBV2,NA,TRBJ2-1,CASSGSGRAQFF
TRBV19,NA,TRBJ2-3,CASSSDPGELTDTQYF
TRBV7-2,NA,TRBJ2-3,CASSSPTGRVTDTQYF
TRBV30,NA,TRBJ2-3,CAWSVRGAADTQYF
TRBV4-2,NA,TRBJ1-2,CASSQEERRGGGYTF
TRBV28,NA,TRBJ2-7,CASSLIESSYEQYF
TRBV28,NA,TRBJ2-5,CATLSGFGETQYF
TRBV2,few,TRBJ1-1,CASGALGLTEAFF
TRBV19,NA,TRBJ2-7,CASSIGTGPVEQYF
TRBV7-9,NA,TRBJ2-7,CASSVSGSVSYEQYF
TRBV6-5,NA,TRBJ1-3,CASWTAGNTIYF
TRBV5-1,few,TRBJ1-2,CASTRDSQNYGYTF
TRBV4-2,NA,TRBJ2-5,CASSQDRRETQYF
TRBV27,NA,TRBJ1-1,CASSLSIGVGTEAFF
TRBV12-5,NA,TRBJ1-3,CASGLVVTGRFGNTIYF
TRBV7-3,NA,TRBJ2-3,CASSPGTGYTDTQYF
TRBV7-2,NA,TRBJ2-1,CASSPRDRGYNEQFF
TRBV10-1,NA,TRBJ2-7,CASSGTSDEQYF
TRBV4-3,NA,TRBJ2-7,CASSQDRAGQGVDEQYF
TRBV4-1,NA,TRBJ1-1,CASRQDRGSPTEAFF
TRBV4-1,once,TRBJ1-1,CASSAPSTESMNTEAFF
TRBV7-9,NA,TRBJ2-7,CASSFGTDLYEQYF
TRBV19,NA,TRBJ1-1,CASSRTGGTEAFF
TRBV10-3,once,TRBJ1-5,CAISVSLSSSNQPQHF
TRBV6-5,NA,TRBJ2-2,CASSYSYDTGELFF
TRBV2,once,TRBJ1-1,CASSAAGIGTEAFF
TRBV27,NA,TRBJ2-1,CASSFLPSYEQFF
TRBV6-5,NA,TRBJ2-7,CASSSSDRGHEQYF
TRBV5-1,NA,TRBJ2-3,CASSLSGSPDTQYF
TRBV5-1,NA,TRBJ2-3,CASSFRTSGTDTQYF
TRBV27,NA,TRBJ2-3,CASSLGLPPDTQYF
TRBV7-9,few,TRBJ2-1,CASSLSGGDEQFF
TRBV4-1,NA,TRBJ2-7,CASSQEGGSGGWEQYF
TRBV19,NA,TRBJ2-6,CASSPILDRGEFSGANVLTF
TRBV30,NA,TRBJ2-5,CAWSVQIQETQYF
TRBV4-3,NA,TRBJ2-7,CASSQEQGTYEQYF
TRBV7-9,NA,TRBJ2-7,CASSLDAGPLGEQYF
TRBV28,many,TRBJ2-7,CASSGLAALYEQYF
TRBV19,NA,TRBJ2-4,CASSERGENIQYF
TRBV28,NA,TRBJ2-3,CASSPRGGKIDTQYF